This T cell receptor beta chain was observed in a study of T cell responses to AZD1222 COVID-19 vaccine. Whole-study results and caveats: Increased Spike-specific TCR breadth and depth were observed after two AZD1222 doses. A reported finding is that nearly half of spike-specific TCRs target unmutated variant regions. The span of vaccine-associated CD4 TCRs extended across spike, with dominance at 160-218 and 743-854.

Points on this clone: The antigen is undetermined.

Generated by immunoSEQ multiplex PCR, the TCRdb table keeps only in-frame clones and is missing some. The sample has about 96,000 clones, roughly 90% seen once. CDR3 length equals 15 residues. With 5 bases removed from V and 3 bases from J, the gap between germline ends came to 14 bases. Germline V lookup: CDR1 SEHNR, CDR2 FQNEAQ (reference sequence). This specimen was peripheral blood, taken on day 0 of AZD1222 vaccination. The source is an adult in good health. The chain employs TRBV7-9 and TRBJ1-5; tentative D call: TRBD1 (6 bases). The CDR3 nucleotides read TGTGCCAGCAGCCAGGAGGGGGGGAACAATCAGCCCCAGCATTTT. Amino acid sequence: CASSQEGGNNQPQHF.